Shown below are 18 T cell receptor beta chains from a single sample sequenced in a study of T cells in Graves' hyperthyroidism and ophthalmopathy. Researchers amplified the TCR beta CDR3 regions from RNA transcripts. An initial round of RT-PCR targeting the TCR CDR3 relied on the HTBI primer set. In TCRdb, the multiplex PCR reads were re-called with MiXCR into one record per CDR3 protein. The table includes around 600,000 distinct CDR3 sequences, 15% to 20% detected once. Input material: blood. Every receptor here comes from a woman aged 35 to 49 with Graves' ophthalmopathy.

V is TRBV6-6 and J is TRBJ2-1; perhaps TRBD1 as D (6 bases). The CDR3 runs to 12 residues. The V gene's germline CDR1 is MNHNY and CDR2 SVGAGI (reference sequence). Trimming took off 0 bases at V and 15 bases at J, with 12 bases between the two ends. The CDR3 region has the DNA TGTGCCAGCAGTTACTCGACAGGCGGCCTGTTCTTC. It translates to CASSYSTGGLFF.

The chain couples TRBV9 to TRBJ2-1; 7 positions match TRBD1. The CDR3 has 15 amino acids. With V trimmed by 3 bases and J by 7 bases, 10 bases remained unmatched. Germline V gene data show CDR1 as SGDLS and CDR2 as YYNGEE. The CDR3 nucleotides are TGTGCCAGCAGCGGGCCTAGAAGGGGGCGGAATGAGCAGTTCTTC. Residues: CASSGPRRGRNEQFF.

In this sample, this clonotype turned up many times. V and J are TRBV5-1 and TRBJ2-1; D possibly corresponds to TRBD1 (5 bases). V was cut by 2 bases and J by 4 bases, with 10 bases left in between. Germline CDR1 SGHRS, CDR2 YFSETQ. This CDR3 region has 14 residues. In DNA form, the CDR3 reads TGCGCCAGCAGCTTTCCCGGACAATACAATGAGCAGTTCTTC. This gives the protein CASSFPGQYNEQFF.

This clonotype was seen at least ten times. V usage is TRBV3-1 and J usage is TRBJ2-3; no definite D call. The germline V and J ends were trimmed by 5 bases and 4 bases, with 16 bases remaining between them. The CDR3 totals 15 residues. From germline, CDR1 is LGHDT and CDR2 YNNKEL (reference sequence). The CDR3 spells CASSAPGPQADTQYF. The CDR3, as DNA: TGTGCCAGCAGCGCACCCGGGCCCCAGGCAGATACGCAGTATTTT.

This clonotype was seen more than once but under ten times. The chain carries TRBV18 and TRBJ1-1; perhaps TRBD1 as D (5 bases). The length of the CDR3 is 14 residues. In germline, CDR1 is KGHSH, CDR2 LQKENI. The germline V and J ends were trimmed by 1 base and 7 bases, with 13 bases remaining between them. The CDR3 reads CASSPRSQGVEAFF. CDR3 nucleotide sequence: TGTGCCAGCTCACCACGGTCCCAGGGCGTTGAAGCTTTCTTT.

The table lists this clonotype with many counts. Here the CDR3 DNA reads TGCGCCAGCAGCTTGGCAGGGGCCGGCCACAATGAGCAGTTCTTC. Translated, it gives CASSLAGAGHNEQFF. The gene calls are TRBV5-1 and TRBJ2-1, with TRBD1 as a possible D gene (6 bases). Looked up from germline, CDR1 is SGHRS and CDR2 is YFSETQ. V lost 0 bases and J lost 5, with 12 bases in between. This CDR3 spans 15 amino acids. Full variable domain (rest looked up from reference TRBV5-1 and TRBJ2-1): KAGVTQTPRYLIKTRGQQVTLSCSPISGHRSVSWYQQTPGQGLQFLFEYFSETQRNKGNFPGRFSGRQFSNSRSEMNVSTLELGDSALYLCASSLAGAGHNEQFFGPGTRLTVL.

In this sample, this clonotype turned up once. The CDR3 DNA reads TGTGCCAGCAGTTACGATCTTACTAGCGGGAGGTCAAAGGGTTTCTTACAAGAGACCCAGTACTTC. Residues: CASSYDLTSGRSKGFLQETQYF. The rearrangement joins TRBV6-5 to TRBJ2-5; TRBD2 matches at 12 bases. The CDR3 covers 22 residues. Germline CDR1 MNHEY, CDR2 SVGAGI. V shed 2 bases, J shed 2 bases, and the junction held 21 bases outside the gene matches.

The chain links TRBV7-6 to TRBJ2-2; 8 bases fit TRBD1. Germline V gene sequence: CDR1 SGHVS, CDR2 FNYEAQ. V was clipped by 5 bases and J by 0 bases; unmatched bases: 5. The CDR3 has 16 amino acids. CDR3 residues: CASSAGTGTNTGELFF. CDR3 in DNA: TGTGCCAGCAGCGCTGGGACAGGCACGAACACCGGGGAGCTGTTTTTT.

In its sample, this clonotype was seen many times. CDR3 residues: CASSLESPGRLGDTQYF. The CDR3 DNA follows: TGTGCCAGCAGTTTAGAGTCGCCCGGTCGGCTCGGAGATACGCAGTATTTT. The chain uses TRBV28 and TRBJ2-3; unclear D gene. The CDR3 is made up of 17 amino acids. V dropped 2 bases and J dropped 5 bases, with 20 bases sitting between them. Germline V gene lookup returns CDR1 MDHEN and CDR2 SYDVKM.

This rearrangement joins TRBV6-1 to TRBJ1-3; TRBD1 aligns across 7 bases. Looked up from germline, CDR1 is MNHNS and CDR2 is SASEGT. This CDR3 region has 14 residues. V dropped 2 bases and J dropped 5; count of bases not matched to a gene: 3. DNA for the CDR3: TGTGCCAGCAGTGAAAGGGGGCTAAGAAACACCATATATTTT. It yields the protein CASSERGLRNTIYF.

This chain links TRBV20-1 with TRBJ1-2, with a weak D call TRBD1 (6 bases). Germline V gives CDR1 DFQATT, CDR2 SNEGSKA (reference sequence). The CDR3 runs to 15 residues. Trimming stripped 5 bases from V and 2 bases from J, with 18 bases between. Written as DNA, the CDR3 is TGCAGTGCTTCTTTAGGGGGACCGATAAACTATGGCTACACCTTC. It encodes CSASLGGPINYGYTF.

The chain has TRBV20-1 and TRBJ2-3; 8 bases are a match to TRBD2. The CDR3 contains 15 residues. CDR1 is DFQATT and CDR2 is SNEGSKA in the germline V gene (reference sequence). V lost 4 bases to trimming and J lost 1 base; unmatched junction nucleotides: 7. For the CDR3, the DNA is TGCAGTGCTATTAAAGGTAGCGGGGGCACAGATACGCAGTATTTT. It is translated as CSAIKGSGGTDTQYF.

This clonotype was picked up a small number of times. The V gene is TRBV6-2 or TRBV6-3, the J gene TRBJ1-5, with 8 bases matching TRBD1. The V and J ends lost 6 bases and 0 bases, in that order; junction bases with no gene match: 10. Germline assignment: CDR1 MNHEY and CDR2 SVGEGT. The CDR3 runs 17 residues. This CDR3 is CASSSNRGGDSNQPQHF. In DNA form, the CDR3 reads TGTGCCAGCAGCTCAAACAGGGGGGGAGATAGCAATCAGCCCCAGCATTTT.

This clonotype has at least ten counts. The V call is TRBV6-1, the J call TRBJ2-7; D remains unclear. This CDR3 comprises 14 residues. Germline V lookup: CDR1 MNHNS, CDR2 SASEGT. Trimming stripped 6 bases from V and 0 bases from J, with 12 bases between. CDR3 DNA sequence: TGTGCCAGCAGCCCGGCAGGCCTCTCCTACGAGCAGTACTTC. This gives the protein CASSPAGLSYEQYF.

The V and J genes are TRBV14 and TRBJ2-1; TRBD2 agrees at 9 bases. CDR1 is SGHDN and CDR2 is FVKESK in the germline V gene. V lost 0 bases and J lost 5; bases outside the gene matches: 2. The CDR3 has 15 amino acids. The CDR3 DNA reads TGTGCCAGCAGCCAAGAGGCTAGCGGGAACAATGAGCAGTTCTTC. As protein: CASSQEASGNNEQFF.

Here the CDR3 reads CAWSGGTSGNYEQYF. DNA of the CDR3: TGTGCCTGGAGTGGGGGGACTAGCGGGAACTACGAGCAGTACTTC. The chain has TRBV30 and TRBJ2-7; 13 nucleotides agree with TRBD2. V trimming: 1 base; J trimming: 3 bases; junction bases outside the gene matches: 3. CDR1 and CDR2 (germline): GTSNPN, SVGIG (reference sequence). The CDR3 has 15 residues.

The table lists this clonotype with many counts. The CDR3 nucleotides read TGCGCCAGCAGCTGGGGTGGGGCCAATGAGCAGTTCTTC. Amino acid sequence: CASSWGGANEQFF. The chain combines TRBV5-1 with TRBJ2-1, with D possibly TRBD1 on 5 matching bases. This CDR3 spans 13 amino acids. CDR1 is SGHRS, CDR2 YFSETQ, per germline. Trimming shortened V by 3 bases and J by 6 bases, and 10 bases separated the two germline ends.

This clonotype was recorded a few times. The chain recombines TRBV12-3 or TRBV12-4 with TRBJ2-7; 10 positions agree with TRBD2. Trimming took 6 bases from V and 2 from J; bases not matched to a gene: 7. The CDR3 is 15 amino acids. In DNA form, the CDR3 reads TGTGCCAGCAGCAACGGACTAGCGGCAACCTACGAGCAGTACTTC. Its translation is CASSNGLAATYEQYF.